What follows are 11 T cell receptor beta chains derived from one specimen sequenced in a study of CD4 T cells in relation to SARS-CoV-2 and coronaviruses. The table came from immunoSEQ multiplex PCR; TCRdb's copy has only in-frame clones and leaves some out. The repertoire includes tens of thousands of clones, 76% of them detected once, and more than 15% sits in the top ten. Before the COVID-19 pandemic, during about 2011-2019, CD4+ T cells were taken from unexposed donors. CD4+ T cells were isolated from the cells after about nine days of culture. These receptors have no known antigen. The sample comprised CD4+ T cells from PBMCs, cultured in vitro. These receptors originate from a human donor in good health.

J is TRBJ1-1 and V is TRBV6-2 or TRBV6-3; no firm D call. V was shortened by 2 bases and J by 0 bases, with 7 bases between the two germline ends. Germline assignment: CDR1 MNHEY and CDR2 SVGEGT. The CDR3 runs 14 residues. DNA for the CDR3: TGTGCCAGCAGTTACGGCAGGCTGAACACTGAAGCTTTCTTT. It codes for CASSYGRLNTEAFF.

Note on this clone: One end of the junction varies from germline; a read error may be responsible. The V call is TRBV3-1 (or the pseudogene TRBV3-2), the J call TRBJ2-4; TRBD1 matches 7 bases. Germline V gene data show CDR1 as LGHDT and CDR2 as YNNKEL (reference sequence). The CDR3 runs to 12 residues. CDR3 DNA: TGTGCCAGCAGCCAAGCGGGACAGCATTGGAACTTC. It codes for CASSQAGQHWNF.

This chain connects TRBV13 to TRBJ1-1; TRBD1 is a possible D gene (5 bases). CDR3 size: 14 residues. Trimming shortened V by 4 bases and J by 2 bases, and 11 bases separated the two germline ends. CDR1 is PRHDT, CDR2 FYEKMQ, per germline (reference sequence). As DNA, the CDR3 is TGTGCCAGCAGCTACAGGCAGGGAAACACTGAAGCTTTCTTT. This translates into CASSYRQGNTEAFF.

The V and J genes are TRBV15 and TRBJ2-3, with 9 bases matching TRBD1. The J segment lost 2 bases and the V segment lost 1 base, leaving 1 base of the junction unmatched. Germline loops: CDR1 LNHNV, CDR2 YYDKDF (reference sequence). The CDR3 runs to 15 residues. The CDR3 spells CATSRGDRATDTQYF. The CDR3 coding sequence is TGTGCCACCAGCAGAGGGGACAGGGCCACAGATACGCAGTATTTT. The complete variable domain, with remaining parts taken from reference TRBV15 and TRBJ2-3, reads DAMVIQNPRYQVTQFGKPVTLSCSQTLNHNVMYWYQQKSSQAPKLLFHYYDKDFNNEADTPDNFQSRRPNTSFCFLDIRSPGLGDTAMYLCATSRGDRATDTQYFGPGTRLTVL.

CDR3 loop: CASGPGHSSEKLFF. The CDR3 DNA reads TGTGCCAGCGGGCCGGGACATTCGAGTGAAAAACTGTTTTTT. This sequence joins TRBV2 and TRBJ1-4, with D possibly matching TRBD1 (6 bases). This CDR3 spans 14 amino acids. The germline V gene has CDR1 SNHLY and CDR2 FYNNEI. V was cut by 8 bases and J by 7 bases, with 17 bases left in between.

J is TRBJ1-1 and V is TRBV28; no firm D call. Trimming took 6 bases from V and 0 from J, leaving 11 bases between them. The germline CDR1 and CDR2 sequences are MDHEN and SYDVKM. This CDR3 contains 14 residues. The CDR3 coding sequence is TGTGCCAGCAGACCCGGGTCCCTGAACACTGAAGCTTTCTTT. Encoded protein: CASRPGSLNTEAFF.

This chain links TRBV2 with TRBJ1-2; no reliable D call. The CDR3 spans 15 residues. V lost 5 bases to trimming and J lost 6 bases, with 19 bases between them. Germline-derived CDR1 and CDR2 are SNHLY and FYNNEI. The CDR3 region is CASSFARATADGYTF. CDR3 bases: TGTGCCAGCAGTTTCGCTCGGGCCACGGCGGATGGCTACACCTTC.

The V call is TRBV7-6, the J call TRBJ2-5; 9 bases map to TRBD1. Germline CDR1 and CDR2: SGHVS and FNYEAQ. With 3 bases clipped from V and 1 base from J, the junction kept 6 bases outside the gene matches. CDR3 size: 16 residues. The CDR3 sequence: CASSFPGQGLQETQYF. Here the CDR3 DNA reads TGTGCCAGCAGCTTTCCGGGACAGGGCCTCCAAGAGACCCAGTACTTC. The whole variable domain, remainder taken from reference TRBV7-6 and TRBJ2-5, is GAGVSQSPRYKVTKRGQDVALRCDPISGHVSLYWYRQALGQGPEFLTYFNYEAQQDKSGLPNDRFSAERPEGSISTLTIQRTEQRDSAMYRCASSFPGQGLQETQYFGPGTRLLVL.

V and J are TRBV6-5 and TRBJ2-1; D uncertain. The V end lost 7 bases, the J end lost 3 bases, and 10 bases lay between the germline ends. The germline gives CDR1 MNHEY, CDR2 SVGAGI. This CDR3 contains 13 residues. In DNA form, the CDR3 reads TGTGCCAGCAAAAAGGGAATCTACAATGAGCAGTTCTTC. The encoded protein is CASKKGIYNEQFF.

The J gene is TRBJ2-2, the V gene TRBV9; D gene unclear. V was pared by 4 bases and J by 4 bases, with 14 bases between. The germline gives CDR1 SGDLS, CDR2 YYNGEE. The CDR3 has 15 amino acids. The CDR3 here is CASSPLGEATGELFF. CDR3 coding DNA: TGTGCCAGCAGCCCGTTGGGCGAAGCCACCGGGGAGCTGTTTTTT.

This clone appeared a single time. The chain has TRBV6-5 and TRBJ1-1; possibly TRBD1 for D (6 bases). Germline V gene lookup returns CDR1 MNHEY and CDR2 SVGAGI. Trimming pared 6 bases from V and 3 bases from J, leaving 14 bases between. The CDR3 totals 14 residues. In DNA form, the CDR3 reads TGTGCCAGCAGCCTAACAGGGTCCCACACTGAAGCTTTCTTT. It yields the protein CASSLTGSHTEAFF.